This T cell receptor (beta chain) comes out of a study of CD8+CD57+ T cells in acquired aplastic anemia (dated by TCRdb to the late 2010s). Looking at the study overall: On average, sorted CD4+ and CD8+ cells yielded 3.2 ug of extracted DNA, with a range of roughly 0.19 to 27.4 ug. Healthy donor samples averaged roughly 9.9 million reads for CD4+ and under 14 million for CD8+ cells. What the research found in general, with its limitations: CD8+ Simpson's diversity did not differ significantly between patients and healthy controls (P=0.060). Twenty-nine CD8+ CDR3 sequences were found to be shared between patients and controls, but these sequences appeared to be highly expressed in patients and within the immunodominant clones of the patients.

With regard to this clonotype: Its antigen target is currently unknown. No clone much larger than this one lies a single base away; base qualities are absent.

In this study, sorted CD4+ and CD8+ T cells from the blood of healthy subjects and of severe aplastic anemia patients had their TCR repertoires deep-sequenced. Ficoll-Paque density gradient centrifugation was used to isolate peripheral blood mononuclear cells. Before DNA extraction, CD4+ and CD8+ T cells were sorted by FACS or by magnetic beads. TCR beta VDJ combination and CDR3 sequence profiling used genomic DNA as the template. TCR repertoire sequencing was run on an Illumina HiSeq 2000. The source study handled its data this way. TRBV/TRBJ rearrangement plots, CDR3 size and DJ length profiles, and Simpson's diversity index were used to assess repertoires. The immunodominant clone was defined as the most abundant DNA sequence in deep sequencing data. CDR3 amino acid sequences were checked for sharing across subjects and were also compared against the VDJdb database and published repertoires. TCRdb redid the processing of the public reads, applying fastp at Q25 and MiXCR, and retained in-frame beta chains. Under each unique CDR3 protein, matching rows form one entry showing the most common genes and DNA. Clone size and V and J calls follow TCRdb, not the original study. This sample lists about 180,000 distinct CDR3 sequences; just over 45% were detected once. The ten largest clones take up about 2.9% of the sample.

CDR1 and CDR2 are read off the germline V gene as SGHTA and FQGTGA. From its cysteine to its phenylalanine, the CDR3 spans 12 amino acids. Only CDR3 DNA is held: 36 bases, read in frame from base 1. The germline ends are 12 bases apart after V is trimmed by 6 bases and J by 6 bases. The TCR originated in a human donor in good health. Here the chain combines TRBV7-3 and TRBJ2-7; the best D guess is TRBD1, with 6 bases matching. Source material: sorted CD4+, CD8+, or CD8+CD57+ T cells (not recorded which) from PBMCs. The CDR3 is CASRQGWGEQYF. The nucleotide sequence is given as TGTGCCAGCAGACAGGGCTGGGGCGAGCAGTACTTC.